This T cell receptor (beta chain) was identified during a study of beta chain features in type 1 diabetes. Whole-study results and caveats: Moderately but significantly shorter TCRB CDR3s were found in Type 1 diabetes patients in all four CD4+ subsets. Here, the possible influence of HLA type (on TCRB rearrangement) remained unresolved.

Worth noting for this clone: Its cognate antigen is unknown.

Looked up from germline, CDR1 is LNHNV and CDR2 is YYDKDF (reference sequence). V lost 0 bases and J lost 5, with 17 bases in between. CDR3 length equals 16 residues. The investigators reverse transcribed all of the isolated RNA, so they sequenced expressed TCRB transcripts. Only in-frame clones appear in the TCRdb table, and some are missing; sequencing was by immunoSEQ multiplex PCR. This table holds 640,000 or so clones, roughly 13% found once. The chain employs TRBV15 and TRBJ2-7; D gene ambiguous. The sequence was obtained from a young man with type 1 diabetes. The sample was naive CD4+ T cells from blood. This chain's CDR3 is CATSRDLGRPTNEQYF. CDR3 nucleotides: TGTGCCACCAGCAGAGATCTCGGTAGACCGACCAACGAGCAGTACTTC. Together with reference TRBV15 and TRBJ2-7, the CDR3 gives the full variable domain: DAMVIQNPRYQVTQFGKPVTLSCSQTLNHNVMYWYQQKSSQAPKLLFHYYDKDFNNEADTPDNFQSRRPNTSFCFLDIRSPGLGDTAMYLCATSRDLGRPTNEQYFGPGTRLTVT.